This TCR beta chain originates from a study of molecular identifiers for immune sequencing clone quantification. Study results and caveats: Clonotypes topping 20 RNA copies carried over 98% of effector molecules but under 1% of naive ones.

V was shortened by 1 base and J by 0 bases, with 9 bases between the two germline ends. Per germline, CDR1 MGHRA and CDR2 YSYEKL. The CDR3 is made up of 15 amino acids. RNA fractions of 10%, 30% or 50% and roughly 18,000 to 1,000,000 sorted cells were the source of naive CD8 libraries. Preparation of the bulk TCR libraries relied on previously described methods and listed TCR primers. Via MiXCR, TCRdb re-called the PCR reads, giving one row per CDR3 protein. Among roughly 100,000 distinct CDR3 sequences listed, less than 35% were seen once. This clonotype was observed a handful of times. Its antigen is as yet unknown.

The chain recombines TRBV4-1 with TRBJ2-5, with D perhaps matching TRBD2 (6 bases). The receptor comes from a human donor in good health. Some libraries in this study had Jurkat cell RNA spiked in. Sequenced: naive CD8+ T cells from blood, with Jurkat cell RNA spiked in. The subset is: FACS-sorted CD8+CD4-CCR7+CD45RA+ naive T cells. CDR3 sequence reads: CASSQGGLNQETQYF. CDR3 in DNA: TGCGCCAGCAGCCAAGGGGGACTGAACCAAGAGACCCAGTACTTC.